This TCR beta chain is drawn from a study of OX40 agonist ivuxolimab in advanced cancers. The CDR3 runs 15 residues. From germline, CDR1 is SGHNT and CDR2 YYREEE (reference sequence). V lost 3 bases to trimming and J lost 8 bases; unmatched junction nucleotides: 10. TCRdb's table, derived via immunoSEQ multiplex PCR, lists solely in-frame clones and lacks some. The data show 40,000 or so clones, about 82% seen once. This clone is medium-sized (0.01 to 0.1%) in the sample. This sequence joins TRBV5-4 and TRBJ1-4; 7 positions match TRBD1. The material sequenced was CD4+ or CD8+ T cells sorted from blood, taken in a trial of the OX40 agonist ivuxolimab. The receptor's source is an adult with an advanced solid tumor such as melanoma, head and neck, liver or kidney cancer. CDR3 DNA sequence: TGTGCCAGCAGCTCCAACAGGGGAATAGACGAAAAACTGTTTTTT. Protein: CASSSNRGIDEKLFF. The variable domain in full, completed from reference TRBV5-4 and TRBJ1-4, reads ETGVTQSPTHLIKTRGQQVTLRCSSQSGHNTVSWYQQALGQGPQFIFQYYREEENGRGNFPPRFSGLQFPNYSSELNVNALELDDSALYLCASSSNRGIDEKLFFGSGTQLSVL.